This T cell receptor beta chain was captured by sequencing in a study of beta chain features in type 1 diabetes. About this clone: Its antigen is as yet unknown.

Study findings and constraints: People with Type 1 diabetes carried modestly yet significantly shorter TCRB CDR3s in all four CD4+ subsets. Insertion counts at VDJ junctions were lower in type 1 diabetes patients, who also showed more deletions there. Cells with high TCR expression could be over-represented by cDNA sequencing.

Germline CDR1 and CDR2: MDHEN and SYDVKM. This CDR3 region has 15 residues. Trimming at V came to 7 bases and at J to 7 bases, leaving 9 bases not matched to a gene. The authors reverse transcribed all of the isolated RNA, so sequencing captured expressed TCRB transcripts. Assay: immunoSEQ multiplex PCR; the TCRdb copy retains only in-frame clones and omits some. The table includes 25,000 to 30,000 clones, around 54% detected once. This chain joins TRBV28 and TRBJ1-4; 10 bases match TRBD1. Sequencing used Tregs from blood. This sequence was found in a woman younger than 35 with type 1 diabetes. This CDR3 reads CASTLGQGIFEKLFF. In nucleotides, the CDR3 is TGTGCCAGCACCTTGGGACAGGGGATATTTGAAAAACTGTTTTTT.